The 21 T cell receptor beta chains below come from one sample, sequenced in a study of blood T cell repertoires in COVID-19. Clones were sequenced by immunoSEQ multiplex PCR, and TCRdb holds only the in-frame ones, with some missing. The sample holds 90,000 to 100,000 clones, around 85% seen once. The sequencing sample was made of peripheral blood. These receptors all stem from an older woman with acute or convalescent COVID-19.

The chain links TRBV5-4 to TRBJ1-2, with D possibly being TRBD1 (5 bases). The CDR3 contains 14 residues. Between the trimmed V and J ends, which lost 0 bases and 4 bases, there was a span of 10 bases. Germline CDR1 and CDR2: SGHNT and YYREEE (reference sequence). This chain's CDR3 is CASSLAGKGYGYTF. The CDR3 coding sequence is TGTGCCAGCAGCTTGGCAGGGAAGGGCTATGGCTACACCTTC.

This clone was seen only once. The chain employs TRBV5-8 and TRBJ1-2; D might be TRBD1 (6 bases). In germline, CDR1 is SGHTS, CDR2 YDEGEE. The CDR3 is 14 residues long. V lost 2 bases and J lost 4, with 12 bases in between. The CDR3 DNA reads as TGTGCCAGCAGCTTATCGGGGGGCCTCTATGGCTACACCTTC. It translates to CASSLSGGLYGYTF.

The chain combines TRBV5-1 with TRBJ2-1; TRBD2 aligns across 8 bases. The CDR3 runs 15 residues. The junction had 2 bases not matched to a gene; V was cut back by 2 bases and J by 1 base. From germline, CDR1 is SGHRS and CDR2 YFSETQ. CDR3 amino acids: CASSLAGESYNEQFF. CDR3 bases: TGCGCCAGCAGCTTAGCGGGGGAGTCCTACAATGAGCAGTTCTTC.

This clone was seen a handful of times. The chain combines TRBV18 with TRBJ1-3; a possible D gene is TRBD1 (6 bases). The CDR3 loop spans 16 amino acids. Germline CDR1 and CDR2: KGHSH and LQKENI. V lost 4 bases to trimming and J lost 3 bases, with 16 bases between them. The CDR3 loop is CASSQPHRAVGNTIYF. The CDR3 DNA follows: TGTGCCAGCTCACAACCCCACAGGGCCGTTGGAAACACCATATATTTT.

The genes are TRBV27 and TRBJ1-2; D perhaps matches TRBD1 (6 bases). Germline-derived CDR1 and CDR2 are MNHEY and SMNVEV (reference sequence). V lost 0 bases to trimming and J lost 0 bases, with 17 bases between them. The CDR3 runs to 18 residues. CDR3 nucleotide sequence: TGTGCCAGCAGTTTATCCTTCGGGGGGCCCTTAGCTAACTATGGCTACACCTTC. This encodes CASSLSFGGPLANYGYTF.

This chain uses TRBV4-1 with TRBJ1-6; perhaps TRBD1 as D (5 bases). The germline gives CDR1 MGHRA, CDR2 YSYEKL. This CDR3 contains 14 residues. Deletions cut 0 bases from V and 10 bases from J, with 10 bases between. The CDR3, as DNA: TGCGCCAGCAGCCAAGAGGATAGGGGCTCACCCCTCCACTTT. Its protein is CASSQEDRGSPLHF.

The rearrangement links TRBV14 to TRBJ2-1; 7 bases are shared with TRBD2. This CDR3 comprises 17 residues. V shed 4 bases and J 4 bases; nucleotides not matched to a gene: 13. Germline values: CDR1 SGHDN, CDR2 FVKESK. The CDR3 DNA reads TGTGCCAGCAGCCCCCTTAGCAGAGTAGCGGGTTACAATGAGCAGTTCTTC. As protein: CASSPLSRVAGYNEQFF.

The rearrangement uses TRBV5-5 and TRBJ1-4; D is perhaps TRBD1 (5 bases). Per germline, CDR1 SGHKS and CDR2 YYEKEE (reference sequence). CDR3 length equals 17 residues. V lost 1 base to trimming and J lost 2 bases, with 15 bases between them. CDR3 sequence (DNA): TGTGCCAGCAGCTTGCGGGCAGGGTTGTCGACTAATGAAAAACTGTTTTTT. This codes for CASSLRAGLSTNEKLFF.

This chain uses TRBV7-9 with TRBJ1-2, with D unresolved. Germline CDR1 reads SEHNR; CDR2 reads FQNEAQ (reference sequence). The CDR3 spans 12 residues. The V gene lost 1 base and the J gene lost 4 bases, with 4 bases spanning the gap. The CDR3 DNA reads TGTGCCAGCAGCTTAGAAGCCTATGGCTACACCTTC. Translated: CASSLEAYGYTF.

The chain combines TRBV30 with TRBJ1-2, with D maybe TRBD1 (6 bases). CDR3 size: 15 residues. V was cut by 7 bases and J by 2 bases, with 20 bases left in between. Per the germline V gene, CDR1 is GTSNPN and CDR2 is SVGIG (reference sequence). As DNA, the CDR3 is TGTGCCTCCAGGACGGACAGCGCATTAAACTATGGCTACACCTTC. Residues: CASRTDSALNYGYTF. Drawing the rest from reference TRBV30 and TRBJ1-2, the complete variable domain is SQTIHQWPATLVQPVGSPLSLECTVEGTSNPNLYWYRQAAGRGLQLLFYSVGIGQISSEVPQNLSASRPQDRQFILSSKKLLLSDSGFYLCASRTDSALNYGYTFGSGTRLTVV.

The rearrangement uses TRBV30 and TRBJ1-4, with 8 bases lining up with TRBD1. CDR1 GTSNPN and CDR2 SVGIG come from the germline V gene (reference sequence). This CDR3 is 14 amino acids long. J was trimmed by 6 bases and V by 5 bases; bases with no gene match: 8. Here the CDR3 DNA reads TGTGCCTGGTCACCACAGGGGGAGTATGAAAAACTGTTTTTT. As protein: CAWSPQGEYEKLFF. The full variable domain, in which reference TRBV30 and TRBJ1-4 provide the parts outside the CDR3, is SQTIHQWPATLVQPVGSPLSLECTVEGTSNPNLYWYRQAAGRGLQLLFYSVGIGQISSEVPQNLSASRPQDRQFILSSKKLLLSDSGFYLCAWSPQGEYEKLFFGSGTQLSVL.

V gene TRBV29-1 combines with J gene TRBJ1-1; 7 bases match TRBD1. CDR3 length equals 14 residues. J gave up 5 bases and V 5 bases, and 11 bases lay outside the gene matches. The V gene's germline CDR1 is SQVTM and CDR2 ANQGSEA. The CDR3 loop reads CSVTGANLETEAFF. CDR3 coding DNA: TGCAGCGTTACAGGGGCCAACCTCGAAACTGAAGCTTTCTTT.

V usage is TRBV7-2 and J usage is TRBJ1-2, with 8 bases aligning to TRBD1. V gave up 5 bases and J gave up 4 bases; unmatched junction bases: 3. CDR3 length: 13 amino acids. Germline lookup yields CDR1 SGHTA and CDR2 FQGNSA. CDR3 nucleotide sequence: TGTGCCAGCAGCGCAGGACAGGGCTATGGCTACACCTTC. Encoded protein: CASSAGQGYGYTF.

The chain links TRBV5-1 to TRBJ1-6; 10 nucleotides agree with TRBD1. Germline loops: CDR1 SGHRS, CDR2 YFSETQ. This CDR3 contains 16 residues. The J segment lost 10 bases and the V segment lost 2 bases, leaving 9 bases of the junction unmatched. CDR3 nucleotides: TGCGCCAGCAGCTTCGAGGGGACAGGGGTGAGGTCACCCCTCCACTTT. Translated, it gives CASSFEGTGVRSPLHF.

This clone occurred once. The V gene is TRBV27, the J gene TRBJ1-2; D is possibly TRBD1 (5 bases). Between the trimmed V and J ends, which lost 5 bases and 0 bases, there was a span of 7 bases. Germline CDR1 MNHEY, CDR2 SMNVEV (reference sequence). This CDR3 comprises 13 residues. CDR3 sequence reads: CASSPTANYGYTF. CDR3 coding DNA: TGTGCCAGCAGTCCGACAGCTAACTATGGCTACACCTTC.

J is TRBJ1-2 and V is TRBV28; 7 positions agree with TRBD1. The ends lost 8 bases at V and 7 bases at J; junction bases unmatched: 13. CDR1 is MDHEN, CDR2 SYDVKM, per germline. The CDR3 loop spans 14 amino acids. The CDR3: CASLSLDRAAGYTF. In DNA form, the CDR3 reads TGTGCCAGCCTCAGCCTCGACAGGGCGGCTGGCTACACCTTC.

This rearrangement joins TRBV7-9 to TRBJ1-6; TRBD1 matches 9 bases. This CDR3 comprises 16 residues. With V trimmed by 5 bases and J by 9 bases, 11 bases remained unmatched. Germline V gene sequence: CDR1 SEHNR, CDR2 FQNEAQ (reference sequence). In DNA, the CDR3 is TGTGCCAGCAGCATAACACCCGGACAGGGGACTTCACCCCTCCACTTT. Translated: CASSITPGQGTSPLHF.

This clone was found a few times. This rearrangement joins TRBV9 to TRBJ2-3, with 9 positions matching TRBD2. The CDR3 sequence is 17 residues long. V shed 0 bases, J shed 1 base, and the junction held 6 bases outside the gene matches. Germline CDR1 is SGDLS and CDR2 is YYNGEE. Here the CDR3 DNA reads TGTGCCAGCAGCGTAGGGCTCGCGGGGGGGCGCACAGATACGCAGTATTTT. Protein sequence: CASSVGLAGGRTDTQYF.

This clone was found a few times. CDR3 sequence: CASSSGPIAASGGAFF. The CDR3 DNA reads as TGTGCCAGCAGTTCTGGGCCCATCGCCGCTTCAGGGGGCGCTTTCTTT. The chain couples TRBV6-6 to TRBJ1-1; 8 nucleotides align to TRBD1. V dropped 4 bases and J dropped 11; count of bases not matched to a gene: 18. The CDR3 is 16 amino acids. Germline V lookup: CDR1 MNHNY, CDR2 SVGAGI (reference sequence).

The V call is TRBV2, the J call TRBJ2-7; a weak D match, TRBD1 (6 bases). Germline values: CDR1 SNHLY, CDR2 FYNNEI. CDR3 length equals 14 residues. Trimming pared 7 bases from V and 6 bases from J, leaving 19 bases between. The CDR3 DNA sequence: TGTGCCAGCACCATCTCCAGGGGCAGAATCGAGCAGTACTTC. Amino acid sequence: CASTISRGRIEQYF.

V and J are TRBV3-1 (or the pseudogene TRBV3-2) and TRBJ1-6; a possible D gene is TRBD1 (5 bases). The CDR3 runs to 13 residues. From germline, CDR1 is LGHDT and CDR2 YNNKEL (reference sequence). The V and J ends lost 3 bases and 7 bases respectively, with 7 bases between them. CDR3 in amino acids: CASSHGGNSPLHF. CDR3 in DNA: TGTGCCAGCAGCCACGGGGGGAATTCACCCCTCCACTTT.